The clone carrying this TCR beta chain was counted between two and nine times. The sample belongs to a study of T cells in Graves' hyperthyroidism and ophthalmopathy. The germline CDR1 and CDR2 sequences are MDHEN and SYDVKM. V was shortened by 7 bases and J by 10 bases, with 11 bases between the two germline ends. The CDR3 spans 11 residues. Amplification of TCR beta CDR3 regions was performed using RNA transcripts as template. TCR CDR3 regions were first amplified by RT-PCR with HTBI primers. One entry per CDR3 protein results from TCRdb running MiXCR on the multiplex PCR reads. Among 650,000 to 750,000 distinct CDR3 sequences, 13% to 15% were seen once, and the ten largest hold about 9.4%.

The sequencing input was blood. The source is a young woman with Graves' hyperthyroidism. This sequence joins TRBV28 and TRBJ2-1; the D is unclear. CDR3 protein: CASTLFREQFF. DNA of the CDR3: TGTGCCAGCACCCTGTTCCGAGAGCAGTTCTTC.